The 27 T cell receptor beta chains given below trace back to one sample, sequenced in a study of molecular identifiers for immune sequencing clone quantification. Via MiXCR, TCRdb re-called the PCR reads, giving one row per CDR3 protein. The sample includes some 590,000 distinct CDR3 sequences, about 25% seen only once; the top ten take about 0.78%. Sequencing input: naive CD8+ T cells from blood, with Jurkat cell RNA spiked in. Subset given: FACS-sorted CD8+CD4-CCR7+CD45RA+ naive T cells. These receptors originate from a human donor in good health. Some libraries in this study had Jurkat cell RNA spiked in.

About this clonotype: The junction shows a germline mismatch at one end, possibly a read error. The chain links TRBV19 to TRBJ2-7, with TRBD2 matching 9 bases. Germline V gene sequence: CDR1 LNHDA, CDR2 SQIVND (reference sequence). The CDR3 runs to 13 residues. CDR3 sequence: CASGPGLAYEQCF. In DNA, the CDR3 is TGTGCCAGTGGTCCGGGACTAGCCTACGAGCAGTGCTTC.

In regard to this clonotype: A much larger clone differs by one base, so this may be a read error. This rearrangement joins TRBV27 to TRBJ1-1; no firm D call. From germline, CDR1 is MNHEY and CDR2 SMNVEV (reference sequence). This CDR3 is built from 12 residues. The CDR3 region has the DNA TGTGGCAGCAGTACTAGGAACACTGAAGCTTTCTTT. It translates to CGSSTRNTEAFF.

V gene TRBV4-3 combines with J gene TRBJ1-2; 8 bases align to TRBD1. Germline CDR1 is LGHNA and CDR2 is YSLEER. V gave up 1 base and J gave up 6 bases; unmatched junction bases: 7. This CDR3 contains 15 residues. The CDR3 nucleotides are TGCGCCAGCAGCCAAGCTTTGGGACAGGAGGATGGCTACACCTTC. It yields the protein CASSQALGQEDGYTF.

The rearrangement uses TRBV30 and TRBJ2-2; D uncertain. V lost 2 bases and J 4 bases, leaving 8 bases between the germline ends. CDR1 is GTSNPN, CDR2 SVGIG, per germline (reference sequence). This CDR3 comprises 13 residues. The CDR3, as DNA: TGTGCCTGGAGTTTGACAATCACCGGGGAGCTGTTTTTT. It translates to CAWSLTITGELFF.

In this sample, this clonotype turned up many times. The chain employs TRBV29-1 and TRBJ2-3; the D gene is possibly TRBD1 (5 bases). V was clipped by 6 bases and J by 0 bases, with 13 bases between them. The CDR3 extends over 14 amino acids. CDR1 and CDR2 (germline): SQVTM, ANQGSEA. In DNA, the CDR3 is TGCAGCGTAAGCATTGGGGCAAGCACAGATACGCAGTATTTT. Translation: CSVSIGASTDTQYF.

This clonotype appeared many times. The chain employs TRBV5-4 and TRBJ2-7, with D perhaps matching TRBD1 (6 bases). Germline CDR1 and CDR2: SGHNT and YYREEE (reference sequence). V dropped 3 bases and J dropped 5 bases, with 12 bases sitting between them. The CDR3 spans 13 residues. The CDR3 here is CASSSPTGNEQYF. CDR3 nucleotide sequence: TGTGCCAGCAGCTCACCCACAGGGAACGAGCAGTACTTC.

This clonotype was recorded at least ten times. V gene TRBV14 combines with J gene TRBJ2-1; D is uncertain. Trimming removed 1 base at V and 5 bases at J, with 15 bases between. Germline CDR1 and CDR2: SGHDN and FVKESK. The CDR3 sequence is 16 residues long. CDR3 sequence reads: CASSQGVDRANNEQFF. The CDR3 DNA follows: TGTGCCAGCAGCCAAGGCGTTGATCGGGCAAACAATGAGCAGTTCTTC.

In its sample, this clonotype was seen many times. The chain couples TRBV28 to TRBJ1-1; 8 bases map to TRBD1. With V trimmed by 3 bases and J by 3 bases, 3 bases remained unmatched. Germline loops: CDR1 MDHEN, CDR2 SYDVKM. The CDR3 consists of 14 residues. The CDR3 spells CASSFRGRYTEAFF. Written as DNA, the CDR3 is TGTGCCAGCAGTTTCAGGGGGCGGTACACTGAAGCTTTCTTT.

This clonotype was seen ten or more times. The chain employs TRBV7-9 and TRBJ2-6; D possibly corresponds to TRBD1 (5 bases). CDR1 and CDR2 from the germline V gene are SEHNR and FQNEAQ (reference sequence). V dropped 2 bases and J dropped 3 bases, with 11 bases sitting between them. CDR3 size: 16 residues. The CDR3 region is CASSLQGWDGANVLTF. In nucleotides, the CDR3 is TGTGCCAGCAGCTTACAGGGCTGGGATGGGGCCAACGTCCTGACTTTC.

The chain combines TRBV28 with TRBJ2-7; D is ambiguous. The CDR3 is 12 amino acids. V was clipped by 6 bases and J by 5 bases, with 11 bases between them. Germline V gives CDR1 MDHEN, CDR2 SYDVKM. CDR3 nucleotides: TGTGCCAGCAGCGGAGAAAGGGACGAGCAGTACTTC. Its protein product is CASSGERDEQYF.

The gene calls are TRBV7-9 and TRBJ1-3, with 8 nucleotides matching TRBD1. Looked up from germline, CDR1 is SEHNR and CDR2 is FQNEAQ (reference sequence). The CDR3 has 15 residues. Trimming took 4 bases from V and 2 from J; bases not matched to a gene: 4. This chain's CDR3 is CASSSIRGPGNTIYF. CDR3 sequence (DNA): TGTGCCAGCAGCTCCATCAGGGGGCCTGGAAACACCATATATTTT.

This clonotype has more than one count but fewer than ten. The gene calls are TRBV7-6 and TRBJ2-7; 8 bases are shared with TRBD2. Germline loops: CDR1 SGHVS, CDR2 FNYEAQ. This CDR3 contains 18 residues. V lost 5 bases and J lost 6; bases outside the gene matches: 21. This chain's CDR3 is CASSTNAFPAGVLGEQYF. CDR3 DNA: TGTGCCAGCAGCACTAACGCGTTTCCAGCGGGAGTACTTGGCGAGCAGTACTTC.

Notes on this clonotype: This may be a read error, as it is one base from a much larger clone. The CDR3 spells CAGSYDPDDTGELFF. CDR3 nucleotides: TGTGCCGGCAGTTACGACCCAGATGACACCGGGGAGCTGTTTTTT. The chain links TRBV6-5 to TRBJ2-2; D unresolved. The CDR3 is 15 amino acids. Germline CDR1 MNHEY, CDR2 SVGAGI.

The chain links TRBV5-5 to TRBJ2-3; no firm D call. Germline V CDR1 and CDR2: SGHKS, YYEKEE (reference sequence). V gave up 3 bases and J gave up 0 bases, with 11 bases separating them. The CDR3 covers 15 residues. DNA of the CDR3: TGTGCCAGCAGCTCCCCGGACCCAAGCACAGATACGCAGTATTTT. It codes for CASSSPDPSTDTQYF.

The table lists this clonotype with many counts. The gene calls are TRBV5-5 and TRBJ1-1; D perhaps matches TRBD1 (6 bases). CDR1 is SGHKS, CDR2 YYEKEE, per germline (reference sequence). The CDR3 length is 15 residues. V was shortened by 0 bases and J by 6 bases, with 15 bases between the two germline ends. The chain's CDR3 is CASSLGLNRVPEAFF. The CDR3 DNA reads as TGTGCCAGCAGCTTGGGTCTGAACAGGGTCCCTGAAGCTTTCTTT.

This clonotype came up many times. The rearrangement links TRBV29-1 to TRBJ2-4; tentatively, D is TRBD1 (5 bases). Germline values: CDR1 SQVTM, CDR2 ANQGSEA. The CDR3 consists of 13 residues. Trimming stripped 2 bases from V and 5 bases from J, with 10 bases between. Here the CDR3 DNA reads TGCAGCGTTGAAAAGACAGACGAAAACATTCAGTACTTC. Amino acid sequence: CSVEKTDENIQYF.

A few counts support this clonotype. The V call is TRBV5-6, the J call TRBJ2-5, with TRBD1 identical over 8 bases. CDR1 is SGHDT and CDR2 is YYEEEE in the germline V gene. Trimming removed 4 bases from V and 4 bases from J; junction bases left unmatched: 9. CDR3 length: 15 amino acids. CDR3 coding DNA: TGTGCCAGCAGCCATGATCTCCAGGGGGCAGAGACCCAGTACTTC. Translated: CASSHDLQGAETQYF.

V usage is TRBV6-5 and J usage is TRBJ2-2; D not certain. Germline values: CDR1 MNHEY, CDR2 SVGAGI. This CDR3 has 12 amino acids. Trimming took 2 bases from V and 7 from J, leaving 5 bases between them. The CDR3 region has the DNA TGTGCCAGCAGTTACGACGGCGGGGAGCTGTTTTTT. It yields the protein CASSYDGGELFF.

This clonotype turned up a few times. The chain links TRBV21-1 to TRBJ1-1. TRBV21-1 represents a pseudogene. CDR3 length: 16 residues. CDR3 nucleotides: TGTGCCAGCAGCAGGGAAGAAGGTAGCAGGAACACTGAAGCTTTCTTT. It translates to CASSREEGSRNTEAFF.

This clonotype occurred a few times. V usage is TRBV10-3 and J usage is TRBJ1-1; no firm D call. CDR3 size: 12 residues. Deletions cut 3 bases from V and 2 bases from J, with 4 bases between. CDR1 and CDR2 from the germline V gene are ENHRY and SYGVKD. The DNA for the CDR3 is TGTGCCATCAGTGACACTAACACTGAAGCTTTCTTT. It translates to CAISDTNTEAFF.

This clonotype showed up just once. The junction does not match germline at one end; this may be a read error. This chain uses TRBV7-2 with TRBJ2-1, with TRBD2 identical over 8 bases. This CDR3 has 14 amino acids. Germline loops: CDR1 SGHTA, CDR2 FQGNSA. CDR3 sequence (DNA): TGTGCCAGCAGCCTTAGCGGGACTCCCTATGAGCGGTTCTTC. Protein product: CASSLSGTPYERFF.

As concerns this clonotype: With a much larger clone just one base away, this may be a read error. The conserved phenylalanine or tryptophan normally closing the CDR3 is absent here, so this likely arose from a read error. The J gene is TRBJ1-1, the V gene TRBV29-1; a weak D match, TRBD1 (6 bases). This CDR3 is built from 17 residues. V lost 0 bases and J 3 bases, leaving 20 bases between the germline ends. Germline CDR1 and CDR2: SQVTM and ANQGSEA. CDR3 in DNA: TGCAGCGTTGAAGATGAGGGTCGGGGGACATCCTACACTGAAGCTTTCTCT. Translating it yields CSVEDEGRGTSYTEAFS.

This clonotype showed up many times. The chain couples TRBV9 to TRBJ2-2; 11 bases agree with TRBD2. The CDR3 runs 15 residues. Losses at the gene ends were 0 bases for V and 5 bases for J; bases not matched to a gene: 0. Germline V gives CDR1 SGDLS, CDR2 YYNGEE. CDR3 DNA sequence: TGTGCCAGCAGCGTAGGACTAGCGGGGACCGGGGAGCTGTTTTTT. Encoded protein: CASSVGLAGTGELFF.

This clonotype occurred a few times. A much larger clone lies a single base off, so this may be a read error. The J gene is TRBJ1-1, the V gene TRBV4-3; possible D gene TRBD1, 6 bases. The CDR3 contains 13 residues. The germline gives CDR1 LGHNA, CDR2 YSLEER. CDR3 in DNA: TGCGCCAGCAGCAAAACAAGGGGGACTGAAGCTTCCTTT. Translation: CASSKTRGTEASF.

The table lists this clonotype with many counts. The chain carries TRBV30 and TRBJ2-7; D is ambiguous. Looked up from germline, CDR1 is GTSNPN and CDR2 is SVGIG (reference sequence). Trimming removed 0 bases at V and 0 bases at J, with 6 bases between. This CDR3 has 13 residues. CDR3 nucleotides: TGTGCCTGGAGTGTTGACGGCTCCTACGAGCAGTACTTC. This encodes CAWSVDGSYEQYF.

The V gene is TRBV19, the J gene TRBJ1-1, with 8 nucleotides matching TRBD1. CDR3 size: 17 residues. V lost 6 bases, J lost 4 bases, and 16 bases stayed unmatched. CDR1 is LNHDA, CDR2 SQIVND, per germline (reference sequence). The CDR3 here is CASSPGTGDSWTTEAFF. In nucleotides, the CDR3 is TGTGCCAGTAGCCCCGGGACAGGCGACTCCTGGACCACTGAAGCTTTCTTT.

A few counts support this clonotype. The chain is built from TRBV6-5 and TRBJ1-2; no firm D call. From germline, CDR1 is MNHEY and CDR2 SVGAGI. CDR3 length: 13 residues. V was cut by 0 bases and J by 2 bases, with 4 bases left in between. This CDR3 is CASSYSPNYGYTF. The CDR3 DNA follows: TGTGCCAGCAGTTACTCCCCCAACTATGGCTACACCTTC.